The TCR beta chain under discussion was sequenced for a study of blood T cells in healthy people across ages. This clonotype was detected only a few times. A J-beta primer mix and a sample-barcoded 5' primer were used in a second PCR of roughly 6 to 11 cycles. TCRdb recomputed calls from the 5' RACE reads with MiXCR, one row per CDR3 protein. The sample has roughly 1,100,000 distinct CDR3 sequences; 20% to 25% are singletons. V shed 9 bases and J shed 1 base, with 18 bases lying between them. CDR1 is MNHEY, CDR2 SMNVEV, per germline (reference sequence). The CDR3 has 15 residues. Separately, the same data were catalogued under a study of T cells of mothers and their children.

The chain is built from TRBV27 and TRBJ1-1; maybe TRBD1 (6 bases). The sequence was obtained from a girl aged 2 to 10 in good health. The sample comprised blood. CDR3 DNA sequence: TGTGCCAGTAGCCTTCAAACAGGGTCGAACACTGAAGCTTTCTTT. Encoded protein: CASSLQTGSNTEAFF.